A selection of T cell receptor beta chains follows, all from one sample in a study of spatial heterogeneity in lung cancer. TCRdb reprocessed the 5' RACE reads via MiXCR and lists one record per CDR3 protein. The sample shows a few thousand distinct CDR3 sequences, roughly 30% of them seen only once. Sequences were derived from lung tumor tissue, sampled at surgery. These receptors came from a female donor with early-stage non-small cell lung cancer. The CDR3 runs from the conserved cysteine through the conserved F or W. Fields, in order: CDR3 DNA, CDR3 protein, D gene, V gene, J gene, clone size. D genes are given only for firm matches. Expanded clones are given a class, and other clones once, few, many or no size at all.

TGCGCCAGCAGCTTGGCAAGTCAGCTCACAGATACGCAGTATTTT	CASSLASQLTDTQYF	NA	TRBV5-1	TRBJ2-3	few
TGTGCCAGCAGTCCCCGGCCCCAGGGGACTCCCACAGATACGCAGTATTTT	CASSPRPQGTPTDTQYF	NA	TRBV6-5	TRBJ2-3	few
TGTGCCAGCAGCCCCCCGGTCTCAGATACGCAGTATTTT	CASSPPVSDTQYF	NA	TRBV11-2	TRBJ2-3	large
TGTGCCAGCAGTGAAAGCCCCGGTGAGACAGGGCCGGGCACCTACGAGCAGTACTTC	CASSESPGETGPGTYEQYF	TRBD1	TRBV25-1	TRBJ2-7	NA
TGTGCCAGCAGCTCCTGGGCGGTCTCCTACAATGAGCAGTTCTTC	CASSSWAVSYNEQFF	NA	TRBV7-3	TRBJ2-1	NA
TGTGCCAGCAGCCGCACTAGCGGCCCCCCCTACAATGAGCAGTTCTTC	CASSRTSGPPYNEQFF	TRBD2	TRBV4-2	TRBJ2-1	NA
TGTGCCAGCAGCAGCAGGGGCCTCTCTGGGGCCAACGTCCTGGCCAACGTCCTGACTTTC	CASSSRGLSGANVLANVLTF	NA	TRBV7-2	TRBJ2-6	large
TGTGCCCCCGTACACGCACAGAGCTCCTACGAGCAGTACTTC	CAPVHAQSSYEQYF	NA	TRBV28	TRBJ2-7	NA
TGTGCCAGCAGTTTAGTGGCCTCCAAAAACATTCAGTACTTC	CASSLVASKNIQYF	NA	TRBV28	TRBJ2-4	NA
TGTGCCAGCAGTTTATTCGGTGGCGGGATACCTTCCGAGCAGTACTTC	CASSLFGGGIPSEQYF	NA	TRBV27	TRBJ2-7	NA
TGTGCCAGCAGTCGGATGACTATTCCGAACACTGAAGCTTTCTTT	CASSRMTIPNTEAFF	NA	TRBV6-1	TRBJ1-1	NA
TGTGCCTCCTCTCCCTCAGGAAATCGGAACACCGGGGAGCTGTTTTTT	CASSPSGNRNTGELFF	NA	TRBV15	TRBJ2-2	NA
TGCGCCAGCAGCTTGGTAGGACTAGCAGAAGAGACCCAGTACTTC	CASSLVGLAEETQYF	TRBD2	TRBV5-1	TRBJ2-5	large
TGCAGTGCTAGAGAGGGTGAGACCCAGTACTTC	CSAREGETQYF	NA	TRBV20-1	TRBJ2-5	NA